This record looks at one T cell receptor beta chain sequence and its context. In the source study's methods: Reference gene primer amplification yielded estimated nucleated cell counts. The assay was immunoSEQ multiplex PCR, and TCRdb's table has in-frame clones only and misses some. V and J calls and clone size are those listed in that table; D and trimming were worked out from the DNA. The table has more than 70,000 clones, about nine tenths seen once; the top ten hold about 8.1%. This sample was included in a study of blood T cell repertoires in COVID-19. Across the whole study: Spain, Italy and the United States supplied samples that represented acute and convalescent COVID-19. T cells, B-cell-depleted T cells, or PBMCs supplied cDNA or gDNA.

V lost 1 base and J lost 4; bases outside the gene matches: 3. CDR1 is MNHNS, CDR2 SASEGT, per germline. The CDR3 length is 15 residues. The chain couples TRBV6-1 to TRBJ1-5, with 8 positions matching TRBD1. The clonotype originates from a man between 50 and 59 years old with acute or convalescent COVID-19. Sequencing input: peripheral blood. The CDR3 sequence: CASSEGTGGNQPQHF. The DNA of the CDR3 is TGTGCCAGCAGTGAAGGAACAGGGGGTAATCAGCCCCAGCATTTT.